Each of the 18 T cell receptor beta chains below was sequenced from the same sample in a study of STAT5B mutations in CD4+ large granular lymphocyte leukemia. Data came from immunoSEQ multiplex PCR; TCRdb stores just in-frame clones and leaves some out. The sample has tens of thousands of clones, roughly 81% seen once. The sample was CD4+ T cells from blood buffy coats. These receptors were obtained from a human donor in good health.

The chain combines TRBV5-6 with TRBJ1-1; 7 nucleotides line up with TRBD1. Germline CDR1 is SGHDT and CDR2 is YYEEEE. J lost 3 bases, V lost 3 bases, and 11 bases had no gene match. The CDR3 consists of 16 residues. The CDR3 here is CASSSGQLNQYTEAFF. The CDR3 DNA reads as TGTGCCAGCAGCTCGGGACAGCTTAACCAGTACACTGAAGCTTTCTTT.

V is TRBV4-3 and J is TRBJ1-4, with D perhaps TRBD1 (5 bases). V was clipped by 6 bases and J by 0 bases, with 8 bases between them. The V gene's germline CDR1 is LGHNA and CDR2 YSLEER. The CDR3 spans 14 residues. CDR3: CASSLGATNEKLFF. The CDR3 bases are TGCGCCAGCAGTCTGGGGGCAACTAATGAAAAACTGTTTTTT.

V gene TRBV21-1 combines with J gene TRBJ2-7. TRBV21-1 is marked as a pseudogene. The CDR3 is 10 amino acids. CDR3 residues: CASPFRDRDF. The CDR3 nucleotides are TGTGCCAGCCCATTCCGGGACCGCGACTTC.

CDR3 region: CASSGPVQETQYF. The CDR3 nucleotides are TGTGCCAGCAGTGGGCCTGTGCAAGAGACCCAGTACTTC. This chain joins TRBV28 and TRBJ2-5; D is undetermined. Germline assignment: CDR1 MDHEN and CDR2 SYDVKM. There are 13 residues in the CDR3. The V end lost 5 bases, the J end lost 2 bases, and 9 bases lay between the germline ends.

This chain connects TRBV28 to TRBJ2-3, with D maybe TRBD2 (5 bases). Germline V gene lookup returns CDR1 MDHEN and CDR2 SYDVKM. V dropped 10 bases and J dropped 5 bases, with 10 bases sitting between them. The CDR3 loop spans 11 amino acids. CDR3 DNA sequence: TGTGCCATCGAGCGGTTAGATACGCAGTATTTT. Its protein product is CAIERLDTQYF.

V usage is TRBV5-1 and J usage is TRBJ1-3; D might be TRBD1 (6 bases). V was shortened by 2 bases and J by 5 bases, with 20 bases between the two germline ends. In germline, CDR1 is SGHRS, CDR2 YFSETQ. The CDR3 sequence is 17 residues long. DNA for the CDR3: TGCGCCAGCAGCTTTAGTGGGGATGACAGGCGAAGAAACACCATATATTTT. Translation gives CASSFSGDDRRRNTIYF.

This chain joins TRBV7-8 and TRBJ2-2, with D possibly being TRBD1 (6 bases). The ends were cut back, 1 base at V and 3 bases at J, with 15 bases in the middle. CDR1 is SGHVS and CDR2 is FQNEAQ in the germline V gene. The CDR3 is 17 amino acids. CDR3 residues: CASSLDPWTADTGELFF. CDR3 DNA sequence: TGTGCCAGCAGCTTAGACCCCTGGACAGCGGACACCGGGGAGCTGTTTTTT.

The gene calls are TRBV29-1 and TRBJ2-7; 8 nucleotides align to TRBD1. CDR3 length: 13 amino acids. The V segment lost 2 bases and the J segment 5 bases; nucleotides outside the gene matches: 5. Per the germline V gene, CDR1 is SQVTM and CDR2 is ANQGSEA. CDR3 sequence: CSVEYRGIDEQYF. The CDR3 DNA is TGCAGCGTTGAATACAGGGGGATCGACGAGCAGTACTTC.

This clone was seen once. This sequence joins TRBV7-2 and TRBJ2-1, with 11 bases that match TRBD2. Germline V lookup: CDR1 SGHTA, CDR2 FQGNSA. The CDR3 covers 18 residues. The trim removed 5 bases at V and 3 bases at J, leaving 12 bases unmatched. The DNA for the CDR3 is TGTGCCAGCAGCCCAGAGGGTTGGGGGACTAGCGGCTACAATGAGCAGTTCTTC. Protein: CASSPEGWGTSGYNEQFF.

This clone has a single count. J is TRBJ2-5 and V is TRBV6-5, with a tentative D call TRBD1 (6 bases). V shed 6 bases and J shed 5 bases, with 16 bases lying between them. The germline CDR1 and CDR2 sequences are MNHEY and SVGAGI. The CDR3 runs to 14 residues. This CDR3 is CASRRQEKWETQYF. The CDR3 DNA sequence: TGTGCCAGCAGAAGACAGGAAAAGTGGGAGACCCAGTACTTC.

J is TRBJ2-3 and V is TRBV14; a weak D match, TRBD1 (9 bases). The CDR3 consists of 17 residues. The V gene lost 2 bases and the J gene lost 5 bases, with 20 bases spanning the gap. Germline-derived CDR1 and CDR2 are SGHDN and FVKESK. The CDR3 loop reads CASSQLAGRGQGDTQYF. The DNA for the CDR3 is TGTGCCAGCAGCCAATTAGCCGGGAGGGGACAGGGAGATACGCAGTATTTT.

The V gene is TRBV27, the J gene TRBJ1-1; weak D call: TRBD1 (5 bases). The V gene's germline CDR1 is MNHEY and CDR2 SMNVEV (reference sequence). Trimming stripped 5 bases from V and 4 bases from J, with 11 bases between. The CDR3 loop spans 13 amino acids. The CDR3 is CASSPRVGTEAFF. The CDR3 DNA follows: TGTGCCAGCAGTCCCAGGGTAGGCACTGAAGCTTTCTTT.

The gene calls are TRBV6-5 and TRBJ1-1; 7 nucleotides agree with TRBD1. From germline, CDR1 is MNHEY and CDR2 SVGAGI. The CDR3 length is 14 residues. V shed 5 bases and J 1 base; nucleotides not matched to a gene: 4. CDR3 region: CASSPGQTNTEAFF. DNA for the CDR3: TGTGCCAGCAGTCCGGGACAGACGAACACTGAAGCTTTCTTT.

J is TRBJ1-4 and V is TRBV2; D gene unclear. Germline lookup yields CDR1 SNHLY and CDR2 FYNNEI. This CDR3 contains 14 residues. V lost 7 bases, J lost 8 bases, and 17 bases lay in between. CDR3 region: CASTEGGRLEKLFF. The CDR3 DNA reads as TGTGCCAGCACCGAGGGAGGGCGCTTGGAAAAACTGTTTTTT.

This clone has a handful of counts. V and J are TRBV4-1 and TRBJ2-7; 7 nucleotides line up with TRBD1. In germline, CDR1 is MGHRA, CDR2 YSYEKL. The CDR3 sequence is 14 residues long. The trim removed 4 bases at V and 6 bases at J, leaving 9 bases unmatched. CDR3 sequence: CASSRPGQSPEQYF. CDR3 DNA: TGCGCCAGCAGCCGACCGGGACAGTCCCCCGAGCAGTACTTC.

The chain is built from TRBV20-1 and TRBJ2-5, with D unclear. Between the trimmed V and J ends, which lost 4 bases and 4 bases, there was a span of 7 bases. Germline-derived CDR1 and CDR2 are DFQATT and SNEGSKA (reference sequence). There are 11 residues in the CDR3. The CDR3 sequence is CSATTGETQYF. The CDR3 coding sequence is TGCAGTGCTACTACTGGAGAGACCCAGTACTTC.

The chain has TRBV28 and TRBJ2-7; D remains unclear. The ends were cut back, 6 bases at V and 2 bases at J, with 14 bases in the middle. This CDR3 is 14 amino acids long. CDR1 is MDHEN and CDR2 is SYDVKM in the germline V gene. The CDR3 sequence is CASRHPNRAYEQYF. CDR3 in DNA: TGTGCCAGCAGGCATCCCAACCGGGCCTACGAGCAGTACTTC.

The rearrangement uses TRBV5-6 and TRBJ2-1; no clear D gene. Germline assignment: CDR1 SGHDT and CDR2 YYEEEE. V was shortened by 2 bases and J by 4 bases, with 13 bases between the two germline ends. The CDR3 loop spans 15 amino acids. The CDR3 bases are TGTGCCAGCAGCTTCGAGCTAACGAGGTACAATGAGCAGTTCTTC. Translating it yields CASSFELTRYNEQFF.